This entry is about one TCR beta chain. The antigen is undetermined. The data were obtained in a study of CD8+CD57+ T cells in acquired aplastic anemia. Both TCR beta VDJ combination and CDR3 sequence profiling were carried out. Genomic DNA was the template for this profiling. TCRdb fed the reads into MiXCR, producing one record per CDR3 protein. The sample consists of about 20,000 distinct CDR3 sequences, under 40% of them appearing once. Broader study findings: Patients and controls had in common approximately 29 CD8+ CDR3 sequences. Patients and healthy controls showed no significant CD8+ Simpson's diversity difference. In the patients, CD8+CD57+ cells came out less diverse than the total CD4+ and CD8+ pools.

Germline V gives CDR1 SGHVS, CDR2 FQNEAQ. The CDR3 is 16 residues long. The V end was cut by 1 base, the J end by 4 bases, with 16 bases between. For sequencing, patients were chosen who had shown expansion of CD8+CD57+ cells by flow cytometry. Bead enrichment of CD8+CD57+ cells gave a mean 1.6 ug DNA. The gene calls are TRBV7-8 and TRBJ2-5, with D perhaps matching TRBD2 (6 bases). The clonotype was recovered from a human donor with aplastic anemia. What was sequenced was CD8+CD57+ T cells sorted from PBMCs. Subset of the sample: bead-enriched CD8+CD57+ effector memory T cells from SAA patients. The CDR3 coding sequence is TGTGCCAGCAGCTTAGGCCTAGCGATCAATGGAGAGACCCAGTACTTC. It codes for CASSLGLAINGETQYF.